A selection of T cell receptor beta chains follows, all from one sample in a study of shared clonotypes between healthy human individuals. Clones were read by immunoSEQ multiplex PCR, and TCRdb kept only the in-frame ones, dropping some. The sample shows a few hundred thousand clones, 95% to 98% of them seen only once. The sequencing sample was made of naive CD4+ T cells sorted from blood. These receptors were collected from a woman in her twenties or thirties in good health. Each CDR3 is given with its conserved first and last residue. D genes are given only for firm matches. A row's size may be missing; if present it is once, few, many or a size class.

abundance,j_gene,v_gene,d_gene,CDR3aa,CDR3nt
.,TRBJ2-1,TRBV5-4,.,CASSRRVQSYNEQFF,TGTGCCAGCAGCCGGAGGGTACAGTCCTACAATGAGCAGTTCTTC
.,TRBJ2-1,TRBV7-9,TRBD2,CASSQWGGRFAYNEQFF,TGTGCCAGCAGCCAATGGGGCGGGAGGTTCGCCTACAATGAGCAGTTCTTC
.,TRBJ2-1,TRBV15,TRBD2,CATSRGSSGRNEQFF,TGTGCCACCAGCAGAGGTTCTAGCGGGAGAAATGAGCAGTTCTTC
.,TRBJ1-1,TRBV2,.,CASSIRGGETEAFF,TGTGCCAGCAGTATACGGGGCGGCGAAACTGAAGCTTTCTTT
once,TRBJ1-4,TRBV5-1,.,CASSLTGTLYNEKLFF,TGCGCCAGCAGCTTGACCGGGACACTTTATAATGAAAAACTGTTTTTT
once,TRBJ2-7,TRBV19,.,CASSIRLSSYEQYF,TGTGCCAGTAGTATACGACTTTCCTCCTACGAGCAGTACTTC
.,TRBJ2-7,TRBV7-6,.,CASSPSPREAYEQYF,TGTGCCAGCAGTCCTTCCCCCAGGGAGGCCTACGAGCAGTACTTC
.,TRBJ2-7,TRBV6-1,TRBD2,CASSGARTSGSSYEQYF,TGTGCCAGCAGTGGGGCCCGGACTAGCGGGAGTTCCTACGAGCAGTACTTC
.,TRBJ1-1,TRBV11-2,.,CASSLGRQNTEAFF,TGTGCCAGCAGCTTAGGGAGGCAGAACACTGAAGCTTTCTTT
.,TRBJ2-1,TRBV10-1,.,CASSESYYNEQFF,TGCGCCAGCAGTGAAAGCTACTACAATGAGCAGTTCTTC
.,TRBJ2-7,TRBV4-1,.,CASSQEELSNAYEQYF,TGCGCCAGCAGCCAAGAGGAGTTGTCGAACGCCTACGAGCAGTACTTC
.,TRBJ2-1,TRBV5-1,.,CASSPGGSYNEQFF,TGCGCCAGCAGCCCCGGGGGCAGCTACAATGAGCAGTTCTTC
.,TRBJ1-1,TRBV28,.,CASSLYSGPNTEAFF,TGTGCCAGCAGTTTATATAGTGGACCGAACACTGAAGCTTTCTTT
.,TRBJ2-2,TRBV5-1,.,CASSYTGELFF,TGCGCCAGCAGCTACACCGGGGAGCTGTTTTTT
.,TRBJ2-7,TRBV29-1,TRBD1,CSVRRDRGVHEQYF,TGCAGCGTACGCCGGGACAGGGGTGTCCACGAGCAGTACTTC
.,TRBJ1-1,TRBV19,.,CASSISMRGSTEAFF,TGTGCCAGTAGTATATCGATGCGGGGATCCACTGAAGCTTTCTTT
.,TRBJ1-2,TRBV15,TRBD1,CATSRGGFGTGALDYGYTF,TGTGCCACCAGCAGAGGAGGGTTTGGGACAGGGGCATTAGACTATGGCTACACCTTC
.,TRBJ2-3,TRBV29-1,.,CSVSGGFTSTDTQYF,TGCAGCGTGAGCGGTGGCTTTACTAGCACAGATACGCAGTATTTT
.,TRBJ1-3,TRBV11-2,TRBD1,CASSSDRSGNTIYF,TGTGCCAGCAGCTCGGACAGGAGTGGAAACACCATATATTTT
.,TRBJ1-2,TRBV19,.,CASRRMGGANYGYTF,TGTGCCAGCCGCAGGATGGGGGGAGCCAACTATGGCTACACCTTC
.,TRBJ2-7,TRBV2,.,CASLGIGPGDEQYF,TGTGCCAGCCTAGGTATCGGGCCGGGTGACGAGCAGTACTTC
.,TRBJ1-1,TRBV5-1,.,CASSGSGPSAFF,TGCGCCAGCAGTGGTTCCGGGCCGTCCGCTTTCTTT
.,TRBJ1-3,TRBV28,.,CASSLPAEVGTIYF,TGTGCCAGCAGTCTACCCGCCGAAGTTGGCACCATATATTTT
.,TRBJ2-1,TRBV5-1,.,CASSGAVTGEQFF,TGCGCCAGCAGCGGGGCTGTCACCGGTGAGCAGTTCTTC